This record covers a single TCR beta chain. What it recognizes is unknown. This sample stems from a study of shared clonotypes between healthy human individuals. Germline CDR1 and CDR2: SGHNT and YYREEE (reference sequence). V trimming: 3 bases; J trimming: 2 bases; junction bases outside the gene matches: 8. The CDR3 spans 15 residues. Assay execution proceeded at the deep level. The data were produced by immunoSEQ multiplex PCR, yet TCRdb's version contains in-frame clones alone and is incomplete. The sample records some 1,100,000 clones, approximately 78% being singletons. Whole-study findings and limits: Clonotype sharing among donors was expected to depend on sequencing depth.

This receptor was taken from a man aged 18-30 years in good health. Some clones in this sample may be carry-over from other donors' samples. The rearrangement links TRBV5-4 to TRBJ2-7; 7 bases are shared with TRBD1. The sequenced sample was memory CD4+ T cells from PBMCs. The subset was: CD45RA-negative fraction. DNA for the CDR3: TGTGCCAGCAGCTCACCGGGACAGCCGACCTACGAGCAGTACTTC. Protein product: CASSSPGQPTYEQYF.